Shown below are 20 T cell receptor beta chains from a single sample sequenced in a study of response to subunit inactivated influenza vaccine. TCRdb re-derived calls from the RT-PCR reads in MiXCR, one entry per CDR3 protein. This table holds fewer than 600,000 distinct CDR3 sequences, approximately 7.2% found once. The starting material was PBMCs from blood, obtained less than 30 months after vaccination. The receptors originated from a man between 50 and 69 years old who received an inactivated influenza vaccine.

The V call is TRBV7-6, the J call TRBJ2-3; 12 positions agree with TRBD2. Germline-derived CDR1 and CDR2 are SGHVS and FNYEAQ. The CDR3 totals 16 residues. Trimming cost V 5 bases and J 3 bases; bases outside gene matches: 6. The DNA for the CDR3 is TGTGCCAGCAGCCCTCTTGGGACTAGCGGGACAGATACGCAGTATTTT. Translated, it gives CASSPLGTSGTDTQYF.

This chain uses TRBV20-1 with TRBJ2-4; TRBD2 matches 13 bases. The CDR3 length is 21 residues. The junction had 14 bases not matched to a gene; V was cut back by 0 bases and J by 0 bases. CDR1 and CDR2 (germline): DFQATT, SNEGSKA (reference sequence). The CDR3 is CSAREHTGTSGAKLAKNIQYF. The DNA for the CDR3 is TGCAGTGCTAGAGAACATACCGGGACTAGCGGGGCCAAATTAGCCAAAAACATTCAGTACTTC.

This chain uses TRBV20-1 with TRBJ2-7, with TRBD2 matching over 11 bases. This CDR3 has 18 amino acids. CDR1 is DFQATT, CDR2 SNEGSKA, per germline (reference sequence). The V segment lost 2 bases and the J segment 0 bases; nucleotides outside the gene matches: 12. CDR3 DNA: TGCAGTGCTAGACCAACCACGGGACTAGCGGTCCTCTCCTACGAGCAGTACTTC. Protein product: CSARPTTGLAVLSYEQYF.

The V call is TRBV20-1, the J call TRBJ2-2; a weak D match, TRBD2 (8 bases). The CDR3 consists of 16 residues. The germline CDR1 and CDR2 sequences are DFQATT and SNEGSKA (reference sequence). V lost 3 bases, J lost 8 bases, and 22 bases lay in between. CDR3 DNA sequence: TGCAGTGCTAGTAGGCCCTCGGGAGGGGGCGCTGGGGAGCTGTTTTTT. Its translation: CSASRPSGGGAGELFF.

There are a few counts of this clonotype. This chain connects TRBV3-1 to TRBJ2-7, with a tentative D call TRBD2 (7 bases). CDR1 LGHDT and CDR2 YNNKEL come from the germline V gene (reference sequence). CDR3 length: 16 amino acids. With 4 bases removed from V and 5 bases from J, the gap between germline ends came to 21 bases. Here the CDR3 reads CASSRRTAGAPHEQYF. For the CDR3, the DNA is TGTGCCAGCAGCCGAAGAACGGCGGGGGCACCCCACGAGCAGTACTTC.

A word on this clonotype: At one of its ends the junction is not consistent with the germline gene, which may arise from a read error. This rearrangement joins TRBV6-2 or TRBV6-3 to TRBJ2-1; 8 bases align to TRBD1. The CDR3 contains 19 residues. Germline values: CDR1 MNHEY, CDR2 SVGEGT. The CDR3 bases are TGTGCCAGTAGTTACTCGAGAGGGAGCCGGGACAGGTCGTACAATGAGCAGTTCTTC. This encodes CASSYSRGSRDRSYNEQFF.

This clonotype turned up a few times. The CDR3 here is CASSFEAANSPLHF. DNA of the CDR3: TGCGCCAGCAGCTTTGAAGCAGCAAATTCACCCCTCCACTTT. This rearrangement joins TRBV5-1 to TRBJ1-6, with unresolved D. The CDR3 spans 14 residues. Trimming shortened V by 2 bases and J by 7 bases, and 10 bases separated the two germline ends. Looked up from germline, CDR1 is SGHRS and CDR2 is YFSETQ. The full variable domain, in which reference TRBV5-1 and TRBJ1-6 provide the parts outside the CDR3, is KAGVTQTPRYLIKTRGQQVTLSCSPISGHRSVSWYQQTPGQGLQFLFEYFSETQRNKGNFPGRFSGRQFSNSRSEMNVSTLELGDSALYLCASSFEAANSPLHFGNGTRLTVT.

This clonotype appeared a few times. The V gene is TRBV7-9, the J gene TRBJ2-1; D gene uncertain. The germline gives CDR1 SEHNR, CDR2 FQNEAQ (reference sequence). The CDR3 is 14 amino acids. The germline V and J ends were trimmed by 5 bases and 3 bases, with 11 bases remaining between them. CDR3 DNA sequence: TGTGCCAGCAGCCTCTGGAAGAGCTACAATGAGCAGTTCTTC. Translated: CASSLWKSYNEQFF.

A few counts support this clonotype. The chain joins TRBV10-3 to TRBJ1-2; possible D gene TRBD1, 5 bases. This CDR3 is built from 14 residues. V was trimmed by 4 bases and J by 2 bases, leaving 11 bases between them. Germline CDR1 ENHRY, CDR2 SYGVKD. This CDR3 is CAISGVRDNYGYTF. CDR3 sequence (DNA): TGTGCCATCAGTGGGGTCAGGGACAACTATGGCTACACCTTC.

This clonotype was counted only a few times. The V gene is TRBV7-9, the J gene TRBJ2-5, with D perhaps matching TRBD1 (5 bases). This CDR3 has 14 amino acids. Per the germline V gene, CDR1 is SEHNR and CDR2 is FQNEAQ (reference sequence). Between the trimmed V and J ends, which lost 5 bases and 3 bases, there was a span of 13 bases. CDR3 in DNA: TGTGCCAGCAGCCCCGTTAGGGGCAAAGAGACCCAGTACTTC. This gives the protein CASSPVRGKETQYF.

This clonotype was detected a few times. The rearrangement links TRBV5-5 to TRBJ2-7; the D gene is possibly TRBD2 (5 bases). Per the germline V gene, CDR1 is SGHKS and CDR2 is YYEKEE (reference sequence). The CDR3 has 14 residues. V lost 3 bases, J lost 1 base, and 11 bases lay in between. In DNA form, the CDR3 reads TGTGCCAGCAGCTGGCGAGGGATGTCCTACGAGCAGTACTTC. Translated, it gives CASSWRGMSYEQYF.

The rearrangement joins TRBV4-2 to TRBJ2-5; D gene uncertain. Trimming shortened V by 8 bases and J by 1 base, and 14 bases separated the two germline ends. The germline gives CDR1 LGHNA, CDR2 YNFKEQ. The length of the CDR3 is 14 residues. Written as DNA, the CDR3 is TGTGCCAGCGCAGTGTCGTCCGGCCAAGAGACCCAGTACTTC. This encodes CASAVSSGQETQYF.

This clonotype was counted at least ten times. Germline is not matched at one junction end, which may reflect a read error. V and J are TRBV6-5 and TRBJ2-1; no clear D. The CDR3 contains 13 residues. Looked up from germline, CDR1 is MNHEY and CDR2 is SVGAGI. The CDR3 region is CATSSGLFNEQFF. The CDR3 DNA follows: TGTGCCACCAGTTCGGGCTTGTTCAATGAGCAGTTCTTC.

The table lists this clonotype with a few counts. Here the CDR3 reads CASSSTSGRFQETQYF. The CDR3, as DNA: TGTGCCAGCAGCTCCACTAGCGGGAGGTTCCAAGAGACCCAGTACTTC. The chain uses TRBV7-9 and TRBJ2-5; TRBD2 matches 12 bases. CDR1 is SEHNR and CDR2 is FQNEAQ in the germline V gene (reference sequence). The CDR3 runs 16 residues. J lost 1 base, V lost 4 bases, and 4 bases had no gene match.

Here the CDR3 reads CASSPQGTSGGDLQYF. CDR3 DNA: TGCGCCAGCAGCCCCCAGGGGACTAGCGGGGGGGACCTGCAGTATTTT. The rearrangement joins TRBV5-1 to TRBJ2-3, with TRBD2 identical over 16 bases. Trimming cost V 4 bases and J 11 bases; bases outside gene matches: 10. Germline V gene lookup returns CDR1 SGHRS and CDR2 YFSETQ. The CDR3 is 16 residues long.

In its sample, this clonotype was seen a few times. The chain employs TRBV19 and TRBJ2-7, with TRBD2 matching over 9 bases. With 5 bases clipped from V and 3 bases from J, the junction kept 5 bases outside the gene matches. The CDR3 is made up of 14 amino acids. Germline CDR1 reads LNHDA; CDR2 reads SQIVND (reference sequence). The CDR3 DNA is TGTGCCAGTAGTGGAGCGGGGGGTCTCTACGAGCAGTACTTC. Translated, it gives CASSGAGGLYEQYF.

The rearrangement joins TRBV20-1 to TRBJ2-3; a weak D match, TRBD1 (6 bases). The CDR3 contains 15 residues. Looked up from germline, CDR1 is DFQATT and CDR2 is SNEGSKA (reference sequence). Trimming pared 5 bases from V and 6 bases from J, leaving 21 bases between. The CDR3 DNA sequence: TGCAGTGCTCAACTGCGCAGGGGAGAATCGGATACGCAGTATTTT. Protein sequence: CSAQLRRGESDTQYF.

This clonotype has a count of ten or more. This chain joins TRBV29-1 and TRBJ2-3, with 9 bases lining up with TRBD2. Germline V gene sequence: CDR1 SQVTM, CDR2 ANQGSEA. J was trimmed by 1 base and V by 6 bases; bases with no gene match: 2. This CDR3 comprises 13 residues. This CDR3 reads CSVRTSGTDTQYF. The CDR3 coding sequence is TGCAGCGTCCGGACTAGCGGCACAGATACGCAGTATTTT.

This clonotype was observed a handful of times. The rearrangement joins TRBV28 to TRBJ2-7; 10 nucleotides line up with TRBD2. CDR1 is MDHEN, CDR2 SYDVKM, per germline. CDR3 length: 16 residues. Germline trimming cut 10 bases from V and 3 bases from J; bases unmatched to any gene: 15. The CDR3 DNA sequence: TGTGCCATCAATAAGGTAGCGGGGGGCCTTATCTACGAGCAGTACTTC. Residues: CAINKVAGGLIYEQYF.

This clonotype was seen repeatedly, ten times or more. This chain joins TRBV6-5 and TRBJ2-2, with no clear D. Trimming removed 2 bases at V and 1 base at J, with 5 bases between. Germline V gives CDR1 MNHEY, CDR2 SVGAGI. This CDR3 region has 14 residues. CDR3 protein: CASSYRRNTGELFF. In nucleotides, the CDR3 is TGTGCCAGCAGTTACAGGCGGAACACCGGGGAGCTGTTTTTT.